Here is one T cell receptor (beta chain) with its context. Authors' processing steps: Nucleated cell counts were estimated from reference gene primer amplification. Profiled with immunoSEQ multiplex PCR; TCRdb holds only in-frame clones, not every one. The V and J calls and clone size are taken from that table; D and trimming were inferred from the DNA. The sample has some 110,000 clones, roughly 80% seen once. These data are taken from a study of blood T cell repertoires in COVID-19. Looking at the study overall: The origin of the acute and convalescent COVID-19 samples was the United States, Italy and Spain. In each case, the material was cDNA or gDNA derived from T cells, B-cell-depleted T cells, or PBMCs.

From germline, CDR1 is MDHEN and CDR2 SYDVKM. The V gene lost 1 base and the J gene lost 4 bases, with 10 bases spanning the gap. The CDR3 loop spans 14 amino acids. The TCR comes from a woman of 80 years or more with acute or convalescent COVID-19. V and J are TRBV28 and TRBJ1-1, with TRBD1 as a possible D gene (6 bases). The material sequenced was peripheral blood. CDR3 nucleotides: TGTGCCAGCAGTTTATCACAGGGTCTCACTGAAGCTTTCTTT. Its protein product is CASSLSQGLTEAFF.